These 18 T cell receptor beta chains were all obtained from the same sample, sequenced in a study of tumor-infiltrating lymphocytes in primary liver carcinoma. The researchers produced TCR beta cDNA from roughly 500 ng total RNA with a constant-region primer. What produced the TCR beta libraries was three nested multiplex PCR rounds using slightly modified ARM-PCR. In the first two PCR rounds, TRBV1-TRBV30 forward primers were paired with a C-beta reverse primer, and each round lasted roughly 10 cycles. TCRdb reanalysed the multiplex PCR reads using MiXCR and keeps one entry per CDR3 protein. This sample has approximately 22,000 distinct CDR3 sequences, with roughly three quarters found just once. The study co-extracted DNA and RNA from about 19-30 mg of unsorted bulk tissue. Sample: liver tumor tissue from sampling region 1. Subset described: tumor region T1, superior pole. The source is a man between 40 and 49 years old with primary liver carcinoma and hepatitis B virus infection.

In the case of this clonotype: This may be a read error, as it is one base from a much larger clone. The rearrangement joins TRBV2 to TRBJ2-1; D not resolved. The CDR3 runs 12 residues. In germline, CDR1 is SNHLY, CDR2 FYNNEI. The CDR3 is CDSTSEYTEQFF. CDR3 sequence (DNA): TGTGACAGCACCTCAGAATACACTGAGCAGTTCTTC.

The rearrangement joins TRBV29-1 to TRBJ2-7; D is undetermined. V was cut by 8 bases and J by 6 bases, with 14 bases left in between. The CDR3 spans 11 residues. From germline, CDR1 is SQVTM and CDR2 ANQGSEA. The CDR3 sequence: CSTMIVGEQYF. The CDR3 DNA is TGCAGCACCATGATAGTGGGCGAGCAGTACTTC.

A remark on this clonotype: The junction shows a germline mismatch at one end, possibly a read error. This sequence joins TRBV6-1 and TRBJ1-2; no definite D call. The CDR3 has 16 amino acids. Per the germline V gene, CDR1 is MNHNS and CDR2 is SASEGT. The CDR3 nucleotides are TGTGTCAGCAGTGGAGGTGTCGGCAGACCTGACTATGGCTACACCTTC. Protein: CVSSGGVGRPDYGYTF.

Comments on this clonotype: A read error may account for a junction end that differs from germline. The chain combines TRBV11-2 with TRBJ2-5, with TRBD2 matching over 8 bases. CDR1 and CDR2 from the germline V gene are SGHAT and FQNNGV. The CDR3 covers 16 residues. CDR3 sequence: CPSSQTPGGGRETQYF. The CDR3 nucleotides read TGTCCCAGTAGCCAAACTCCTGGCGGGGGGAGAGAGACCCAATACTTC.

Note on this clonotype: Since no conserved phenylalanine or tryptophan closes the CDR3, a read error is the likely cause. The rearrangement uses TRBV11-2 and TRBJ2-5; unclear D gene. Germline values: CDR1 SGHAT, CDR2 FQNNGV. The CDR3 runs to 14 residues. The CDR3 here is CANSPSTPQETQYL. As DNA, the CDR3 is TGTGCCAACAGCCCGAGTACCCCTCAAGAGACCCAGTACTTA.

V and J are TRBV6-5 and TRBJ2-3; D may be TRBD2 (6 bases). The CDR3 has 17 residues. Germline V CDR1 and CDR2: MNHEY, SVGAGI. V was clipped by 11 bases and J by 3 bases, with 27 bases between them. The CDR3 bases are TGTGCCTGCTACGAACAGGATGGGAGGAAGGAGACAGATACGCAGTATTTT. This codes for CACYEQDGRKETDTQYF.

As for this clonotype: The conserved final phenylalanine or tryptophan is absent from the CDR3, which likely points to a read error. V usage is TRBV11-2 and J usage is TRBJ2-3; D unresolved. CDR3 length: 12 amino acids. Germline values: CDR1 SGHAT, CDR2 FQNNGV. CDR3 protein: CVSSANTDTQYS. The CDR3 nucleotides are TGTGTCAGCAGCGCCAACACAGATACGCAGTATTCT.

This clonotype was counted only a few times. The chain links TRBV6-1 to TRBJ2-1; D unclear. The CDR3 contains 13 residues. Germline lookup yields CDR1 MNHNS and CDR2 SASEGT. Trimming pared 6 bases from V and 10 bases from J, leaving 16 bases between. CDR3 loop: CASRRTRVSEQFF. CDR3 DNA sequence: TGTGCCAGCAGGAGGACGAGAGTTTCCGAGCAGTTCTTC.

This clonotype was recorded once. The conserved final phenylalanine or tryptophan is absent from the CDR3, which likely points to a read error. The V gene is TRBV4-1, the J gene TRBJ2-7; 7 bases map to TRBD2. The CDR3 runs to 16 residues. Per germline, CDR1 MGHRA and CDR2 YSYEKL. The V segment lost 3 bases and the J segment 4 bases; nucleotides outside the gene matches: 12. The CDR3 nucleotides are TGCGCCAGCAGCCATACCCTAGCGGAGCCACTTTACGAGCAGTACTAC. Amino acids: CASSHTLAEPLYEQYY.

J is TRBJ2-3 and V is TRBV7-3, with D maybe TRBD2 (6 bases). The CDR3 totals 16 residues. V was shortened by 3 bases and J by 0 bases, with 13 bases between the two germline ends. Germline CDR1 SGHTA, CDR2 FQGTGA. The CDR3 DNA follows: TGTGCCAGCAGCTTTAAAAGCGGGTCTAGCACAGATACGCAGTATTTT. As protein: CASSFKSGSSTDTQYF. The full variable domain, rest sourced from reference TRBV7-3 and TRBJ2-3, is GAGVSQTPSNKVTEKGKYVELRCDPISGHTALYWYRQSLGQGPEFLIYFQGTGAADDSGLPNDRFFAVRPEGSVSTLKIQRTERGDSAVYLCASSFKSGSSTDTQYFGPGTRLTVL.

As to this clonotype: Lacking the conserved final phenylalanine or tryptophan, this CDR3 likely reflects a read error. The limits of the CDR3 on the DNA are not certain, so only TCRdb's listed CDR3 is given. CDR3: CASSQDRETPYEQYL. The rearrangement joins TRBV4-3 to TRBJ2-7; TRBD2, the table's D call, lacks a check against the DNA. CDR1 is LGHNA and CDR2 is YSLEER in the germline V gene. The CDR3 extends over 15 residues, inclusive of both ends.

V usage is TRBV6-5 and J usage is TRBJ1-1; a possible D gene is TRBD1 (5 bases). From germline, CDR1 is MNHEY and CDR2 SVGAGI. V dropped 2 bases and J dropped 6 bases, with 13 bases sitting between them. This CDR3 has 14 residues. CDR3 in amino acids: CASSYAGGLAEAFF. The CDR3 DNA follows: TGTGCCAGCAGTTACGCTGGGGGGTTGGCTGAAGCTTTCTTT.

The table lists this clonotype with many counts. A much larger clone sits a single nucleotide away, making a read error possible. DNA of the CDR3: TGTGCCAGCAGTGCGGACCGGCAAAAGCCCCTCCACTTT. It is translated as CASSADRQKPLHF. The chain uses TRBV6-6 and TRBJ1-6; D not certain. This CDR3 comprises 13 residues. V shed 5 bases and J shed 13 bases, with 15 bases lying between them. Per the germline V gene, CDR1 is MNHNY and CDR2 is SVGAGI (reference sequence).

The V gene is TRBV12-3 or TRBV12-4, the J gene TRBJ2-2; D not resolved. V lost 2 bases and J lost 9, with 19 bases in between. The CDR3 is made up of 16 amino acids. CDR3 sequence reads: CASSLYPGSNIRELFF. For the CDR3, the DNA is TGTGCCAGCAGTTTATACCCAGGATCCAACATCAGGGAGCTGTTTTTT.

CDR3 in DNA: TGCAGTGCTAGTAGGCCTAGCGGGTTTACCGGGGAGCTGTTTTTT. The encoded protein is CSASRPSGFTGELFF. The chain carries TRBV20-1 and TRBJ2-2; TRBD2 agrees at 8 bases. With V trimmed by 3 bases and J by 5 bases, 8 bases remained unmatched. Germline V gene sequence: CDR1 DFQATT, CDR2 SNEGSKA (reference sequence). This CDR3 spans 15 amino acids.

Worth noting for this clonotype: The junction departs from germline at one end; a sequencing error may be responsible. The V call is TRBV5-5, the J call TRBJ2-7; 7 bases are a match to TRBD1. The V gene's germline CDR1 is SGHKS and CDR2 YYEKEE (reference sequence). The CDR3 has 13 amino acids. The CDR3 loop reads CASSFNPGGELYF. CDR3 DNA sequence: TGTGCCAGCAGCTTTAATCCAGGGGGAGAGCTGTACTTC.

To note about this clonotype: Compared with germline, one end of the junction differs, possibly owing to a read error. This chain links TRBV6-6 with TRBJ2-1, with 7 bases matching TRBD2. This CDR3 has 14 amino acids. Germline V gene lookup returns CDR1 MNHNY and CDR2 SVGAGI (reference sequence). CDR3 residues: CASNKAGRAAGSFF. CDR3 DNA: TGCGCCAGCAACAAAGCGGGAAGGGCGGCGGGATCGTTCTTC.

About this clonotype: Mismatch with germline at one junction end may stem from a read error. The V call is TRBV6-5, the J call TRBJ1-6; perhaps TRBD1 as D (6 bases). CDR1 and CDR2 from the germline V gene are MNHEY and SVGAGI. The CDR3 has 15 amino acids. The CDR3 DNA reads as TGTGCCTGCAGGCACAGGGTGGTGAATAATTCACTCCTCCACTTT. Translation gives CACRHRVVNNSLLHF.